Presented here are 31 T cell receptor beta chains from one specimen sequenced in a study of blood T cell repertoires in COVID-19. Assay used: immunoSEQ multiplex PCR; TCRdb lists only in-frame clones, some missing. The sample has roughly 100,000 clones; 60% to 85% are singletons. What was sequenced was peripheral blood. Source of these receptors: a woman over 75 with acute or convalescent COVID-19.

This clone was seen once. The chain uses TRBV7-2 and TRBJ2-7, with 8 nucleotides matching TRBD2. Germline CDR1 is SGHTA and CDR2 is FQGNSA. Germline trimming cut 6 bases from V and 2 bases from J; bases unmatched to any gene: 9. CDR3 length: 15 residues. CDR3 residues: CASSPQSGSPYEQYF. The CDR3 DNA reads TGTGCCAGCAGTCCTCAAAGCGGGAGCCCCTACGAGCAGTACTTC.

This clone was recorded a few times. V and J are TRBV7-2 and TRBJ1-5, with 8 nucleotides matching TRBD1. CDR1 and CDR2 (germline): SGHTA, FQGNSA. Germline trimming cut 5 bases from V and 7 bases from J; bases unmatched to any gene: 10. The length of the CDR3 is 15 residues. CDR3: CASSVGQGPGQPQHF. CDR3 DNA sequence: TGTGCCAGCAGCGTCGGACAGGGCCCAGGGCAGCCCCAGCATTTT.

This clone appeared a few times. The V and J genes are TRBV7-9 and TRBJ1-4, with D possibly being TRBD1 (5 bases). Deletions cut 6 bases from V and 5 bases from J, with 19 bases between. Germline V gene sequence: CDR1 SEHNR, CDR2 FQNEAQ (reference sequence). This CDR3 spans 16 amino acids. CDR3 coding DNA: TGTGCCAGCAGACGTAGTCGTACCAGGGAAAATGAAAAACTGTTTTTT. Protein: CASRRSRTRENEKLFF. The whole variable domain, remainder taken from reference TRBV7-9 and TRBJ1-4, is DTGVSQNPRHKITKRGQNVTFRCDPISEHNRLYWYRQTLGQGPEFLTYFQNEAQLEKSRLLSDRFSAERPKGSFSTLEIQRTEQGDSAMYLCASRRSRTRENEKLFFGSGTQLSVL.

This clone has just a few counts. This chain joins TRBV6-1 and TRBJ1-2; D is unclear. Germline V gene data show CDR1 as MNHNS and CDR2 as SASEGT. V was clipped by 4 bases and J by 10 bases, with 13 bases between them. The CDR3 loop spans 12 amino acids. The CDR3 region is CASSGHHPFYTF. The CDR3 DNA reads TGTGCCAGCAGTGGGCACCACCCTTTCTACACCTTC.

V gene TRBV27 combines with J gene TRBJ2-7; D is ambiguous. Germline CDR1 and CDR2: MNHEY and SMNVEV (reference sequence). This CDR3 is 15 amino acids long. V was pared by 6 bases and J by 3 bases, with 18 bases between. The CDR3 DNA sequence: TGTGCCAGCAGATCTGATAATTGGCAGTACTACGAGCAGTACTTC. Residues: CASRSDNWQYYEQYF.

J is TRBJ1-5 and V is TRBV9; D uncertain. The CDR3 sequence is 13 residues long. Germline-derived CDR1 and CDR2 are SGDLS and YYNGEE. V was cut by 0 bases and J by 5 bases, with 6 bases left in between. This chain's CDR3 is CASSVGLYQPQHF. The CDR3 nucleotides read TGTGCCAGCAGCGTAGGGCTTTATCAGCCCCAGCATTTT.

The chain links TRBV6-6 to TRBJ1-2, with TRBD1 identical over 7 bases. Trimming at V came to 2 bases and at J to 1 base, leaving 7 bases not matched to a gene. The length of the CDR3 is 16 residues. Germline CDR1 MNHNY, CDR2 SVGAGI (reference sequence). The CDR3 sequence is CASSYKGQTNNYGYTF. DNA for the CDR3: TGTGCCAGCAGTTACAAGGGACAGACGAATAACTATGGCTACACCTTC.

The genes are TRBV4-3 and TRBJ1-3; D is possibly TRBD1 (6 bases). The CDR3 loop spans 15 amino acids. The germline gives CDR1 LGHNA, CDR2 YSLEER. V was pared by 0 bases and J by 5 bases, with 11 bases between. CDR3 bases: TGCGCCAGCAGCCAAGAAGCCCAGGGGCGAAACACCATATATTTT. Amino acids: CASSQEAQGRNTIYF.

The rearrangement joins TRBV27 to TRBJ2-2; TRBD1 aligns across 7 bases. The trim removed 3 bases at V and 3 bases at J, leaving 7 bases unmatched. This CDR3 is built from 16 residues. CDR1 is MNHEY, CDR2 SMNVEV, per germline (reference sequence). CDR3 nucleotide sequence: TGTGCCAGCAGTTTCGGAAGGGGGCGGTACACCGGGGAGCTGTTTTTT. Its translation is CASSFGRGRYTGELFF.

The chain's CDR3 is CASSLGGQGATYTF. For the CDR3, the DNA is TGTGCCAGCAGCTTAGGAGGACAGGGGGCCACCTACACCTTC. The chain employs TRBV7-9 and TRBJ1-2; 11 positions agree with TRBD1. The CDR3 extends over 14 amino acids. Trimming cost V 1 base and J 10 bases; bases outside gene matches: 5. The germline CDR1 and CDR2 sequences are SEHNR and FQNEAQ (reference sequence).

This chain joins TRBV25-1 and TRBJ1-2; the match to TRBD1 covers 8 bases. V was pared by 1 base and J by 4 bases, with 2 bases of the junction left unmatched. Germline assignment: CDR1 MGHDK and CDR2 SYGVNS. CDR3 length: 14 amino acids. In DNA form, the CDR3 reads TGTGCCAGCAGTGAATTCGGACAGGGCTATGGCTACACCTTC. Its protein product is CASSEFGQGYGYTF.

The chain links TRBV27 to TRBJ2-7, with D possibly matching TRBD2 (6 bases). Germline values: CDR1 MNHEY, CDR2 SMNVEV (reference sequence). CDR3 size: 15 residues. V was clipped by 4 bases and J by 3 bases, with 16 bases between them. DNA of the CDR3: TGTGCCAGCAGTTCTAGCGCCCTGGGAGACTACGAGCAGTACTTC. It encodes CASSSSALGDYEQYF.

This clone occurred once. The chain is built from TRBV19 and TRBJ2-7, with 13 bases that match TRBD2. The CDR3 has 18 residues. The germline V gene encodes CDR1 LNHDA and CDR2 SQIVND (reference sequence). The junction had 10 bases not matched to a gene; V was cut back by 5 bases and J by 0 bases. The CDR3: CASSGRTSGRVPSYEQYF. The CDR3, as DNA: TGTGCCAGTAGTGGAAGAACTAGCGGGAGGGTACCCTCCTACGAGCAGTACTTC.

This clone has at least ten counts. The chain recombines TRBV19 with TRBJ2-3; 8 bases fit TRBD2. The length of the CDR3 is 16 residues. J lost 1 base, V lost 3 bases, and 6 bases had no gene match. CDR1 is LNHDA, CDR2 SQIVND, per germline (reference sequence). The CDR3 loop reads CASSIGSGSGTDTQYF. CDR3 DNA sequence: TGTGCCAGTAGTATTGGGAGCGGGAGCGGCACAGATACGCAGTATTTT. The full variable domain, completed using reference TRBV19 and TRBJ2-3, is DGGITQSPKYLFRKEGQNVTLSCEQNLNHDAMYWYRQDPGQGLRLIYYSQIVNDFQKGDIAEGYSVSREKKESFPLTVTSAQKNPTAFYLCASSIGSGSGTDTQYFGPGTRLTVL.

In this sample, this clone turned up once. The sample has other DNA sequences that encode this CDR3 too. V usage is TRBV7-2 and J usage is TRBJ1-2; perhaps TRBD1 as D (5 bases). The V end was cut by 1 base, the J end by 4 bases, with 7 bases between. Germline CDR1 SGHTA, CDR2 FQGNSA. CDR3 length equals 13 residues. For the CDR3, the DNA is TGTGCCAGCAGCTTAGACAGGTCCTATGGCTACACCTTC. The encoded protein is CASSLDRSYGYTF.

The chain couples TRBV6-2 or TRBV6-3 to TRBJ1-2; perhaps TRBD1 as D (6 bases). V lost 6 bases, J lost 5 bases, and 10 bases lay in between. The CDR3 totals 12 residues. CDR1 and CDR2 from the germline V gene are MNHEY and SVGEGT. In DNA form, the CDR3 reads TGTGCCAGCAGCTGGACAGCATATGGCTACACCTTC. Its protein is CASSWTAYGYTF.

The chain is built from TRBV9 and TRBJ2-3; 11 positions agree with TRBD2. V lost 4 bases, J lost 5 bases, and 9 bases stayed unmatched. CDR1 SGDLS and CDR2 YYNGEE come from the germline V gene. CDR3 length: 16 amino acids. CDR3 sequence: CASSPQLAGDGDTQYF. The CDR3 DNA reads TGTGCCAGCAGCCCCCAACTAGCGGGGGATGGAGATACGCAGTATTTT.

This clone was seen only a few times. The chain employs TRBV11-2 and TRBJ2-6, with D unresolved. V was trimmed by 8 bases and J by 0 bases, leaving 8 bases between them. Germline CDR1 reads SGHAT; CDR2 reads FQNNGV. The CDR3 is 14 residues long. As DNA, the CDR3 is TGTGCCAGCTCACAGAGCTCTGGGGCCAACGTCCTGACTTTC. Amino acid sequence: CASSQSSGANVLTF.

This clone has just one count. This chain joins TRBV7-8 and TRBJ2-7; tentatively, D is TRBD2 (5 bases). The germline CDR1 and CDR2 sequences are SGHVS and FQNEAQ. This CDR3 contains 14 residues. The germline V and J ends were trimmed by 4 bases and 1 base, with 11 bases remaining between them. CDR3 in DNA: TGTGCCAGCAGCTCTACGGCGGGTTCCTACGAGCAGTACTTC. This sequence encodes CASSSTAGSYEQYF.

The rearrangement uses TRBV6-2 or TRBV6-3 and TRBJ1-5, with D perhaps TRBD1 (5 bases). Trimming removed 5 bases at V and 4 bases at J, with 21 bases between. The V gene's germline CDR1 is MNHEY and CDR2 SVGEGT. This CDR3 has 17 residues. The CDR3 DNA reads TGTGCCAGCAGTAACGACAGAGGACGGCCTCCTAATCAGCCCCAGCATTTT. The encoded protein is CASSNDRGRPPNQPQHF.

This chain joins TRBV28 and TRBJ1-2, with TRBD1 as a possible D gene (6 bases). V lost 2 bases and J lost 7, with 14 bases in between. This CDR3 comprises 14 residues. Germline CDR1 and CDR2: MDHEN and SYDVKM. CDR3 in amino acids: CASSLIGQGSGYTF. The CDR3 DNA sequence: TGTGCCAGCAGTTTAATTGGGCAGGGGAGTGGCTACACCTTC.

The J gene is TRBJ1-4, the V gene TRBV29-1; 8 positions match TRBD1. This CDR3 has 17 residues. The V gene's germline CDR1 is SQVTM and CDR2 ANQGSEA. The V and J ends lost 6 bases and 2 bases, in that order; junction bases with no gene match: 14. The CDR3 loop is CSVATPGQVKTNEKLFF. DNA of the CDR3: TGCAGCGTCGCTACTCCGGGACAGGTAAAGACTAATGAAAAACTGTTTTTT. The entire variable domain, with the rest obtained from reference TRBV29-1 and TRBJ1-4, is as follows: SAVISQKPSRDICQRGTSLTIQCQVDSQVTMMFWYRQQPGQSLTLIATANQGSEATYESGFVIDKFPISRPNLTFSTLTVSNMSPEDSSIYLCSVATPGQVKTNEKLFFGSGTQLSVL.

The chain joins TRBV2 to TRBJ2-1; a weak D match, TRBD2 (6 bases). The CDR3 extends over 17 amino acids. Germline V gene data show CDR1 as SNHLY and CDR2 as FYNNEI. The V gene lost 7 bases and the J gene lost 0 bases, with 19 bases spanning the gap. CDR3 amino acids: CASKNTGGFSSYNEQFF. The DNA of the CDR3 is TGTGCCAGCAAAAATACTGGGGGGTTCAGCTCCTACAATGAGCAGTTCTTC.

This rearrangement joins TRBV4-2 to TRBJ2-6; the match to TRBD1 covers 7 bases. The germline gives CDR1 LGHNA, CDR2 YNFKEQ. This CDR3 has 16 amino acids. The V and J ends lost 0 bases and 2 bases, in that order; junction bases with no gene match: 1. The CDR3, as DNA: TGTGCCAGCAGCCAAGATAGGGGGCCTGGGGCCAACGTCCTGACTTTC. It encodes CASSQDRGPGANVLTF.

The chain links TRBV18 to TRBJ1-4, with unresolved D. Deletions cut 0 bases from V and 5 bases from J, with 7 bases between. The CDR3 length is 14 residues. The germline V gene has CDR1 KGHSH and CDR2 LQKENI. The CDR3 DNA sequence: TGTGCCAGCTCACCACCGAGCTCGAATGAAAAACTGTTTTTT. It specifies CASSPPSSNEKLFF. Full variable domain (missing parts from reference TRBV18 and TRBJ1-4): NAGVMQNPRHLVRRRGQEARLRCSPMKGHSHVYWYRQLPEEGLKFMVYLQKENIIDESGMPKERFSAEFPKEGPSILRIQQVVRGDSAAYFCASSPPSSNEKLFFGSGTQLSVL.

CDR3 protein: CASRTGSSGANVLTF. The CDR3 DNA follows: TGTGCCAGTAGGACAGGGAGCTCTGGGGCCAACGTCCTGACTTTC. This chain connects TRBV19 to TRBJ2-6; 7 nucleotides line up with TRBD1. The CDR3 is made up of 15 amino acids. V lost 6 bases, J lost 0 bases, and 2 bases stayed unmatched. Germline V gene data show CDR1 as LNHDA and CDR2 as SQIVND (reference sequence).

J is TRBJ2-6 and V is TRBV4-2, with 10 positions matching TRBD2. Germline V lookup: CDR1 LGHNA, CDR2 YNFKEQ. Trimming at V came to 4 bases and at J to 0 bases, leaving 9 bases not matched to a gene. This CDR3 is 19 amino acids long. Here the CDR3 DNA reads TGTGCCAGCAGCCCTCTCGGACTAGCGGTATTCTCTGGGGCCAACGTCCTGACTTTC. Translation gives CASSPLGLAVFSGANVLTF.

This rearrangement joins TRBV7-3 to TRBJ2-1, with 12 positions matching TRBD2. Germline trimming cut 4 bases from V and 8 bases from J; bases unmatched to any gene: 15. The CDR3 contains 18 residues. Germline loops: CDR1 SGHTA, CDR2 FQGTGA. The CDR3 sequence: CASSSRPGLAGNSDEQFF. DNA for the CDR3: TGTGCCAGCAGCTCCCGCCCCGGACTAGCGGGAAATAGCGATGAGCAGTTCTTC.

The chain couples TRBV7-2 to TRBJ1-2; 7 bases fit TRBD1. CDR3 length equals 16 residues. CDR1 and CDR2 from the germline V gene are SGHTA and FQGNSA. The trim removed 1 base at V and 5 bases at J, leaving 10 bases unmatched. CDR3 amino acids: CASSLEDRAGMYGYTF. Here the CDR3 DNA reads TGTGCCAGCAGCTTAGAAGACAGGGCGGGGATGTATGGCTACACCTTC.

The V and J genes are TRBV30 and TRBJ2-1; 8 bases match TRBD1. The CDR3 is 12 amino acids. CDR1 and CDR2 from the germline V gene are GTSNPN and SVGIG (reference sequence). J was trimmed by 8 bases and V by 3 bases; bases with no gene match: 3. The CDR3 sequence is CAWSGTGYEQFF. CDR3 sequence (DNA): TGTGCCTGGAGCGGGACAGGCTATGAGCAGTTCTTC. Variable domain in full (rest from reference TRBV30 and TRBJ2-1): SQTIHQWPATLVQPVGSPLSLECTVEGTSNPNLYWYRQAAGRGLQLLFYSVGIGQISSEVPQNLSASRPQDRQFILSSKKLLLSDSGFYLCAWSGTGYEQFFGPGTRLTVL.

This rearrangement joins TRBV29-1 to TRBJ2-5; TRBD1 might be the D (6 bases). The CDR3 contains 13 residues. CDR1 and CDR2 (germline): SQVTM, ANQGSEA. Trimming shortened V by 7 bases and J by 2 bases, and 14 bases separated the two germline ends. CDR3 amino acids: CSAGWTAQETQYF. DNA of the CDR3: TGCAGCGCGGGGTGGACAGCTCAAGAGACCCAGTACTTC.